The T cell receptor (beta chain) described here comes from a study of Ad26.COV2.S vaccination and SARS-CoV-2 variants. TCRdb's copy holds only in-frame clones and misses some; the assay was immunoSEQ multiplex PCR. In the table there are about 350,000 clones, 86% of which are singletons. V was trimmed by 6 bases and J by 7 bases, leaving 16 bases between them. This CDR3 is built from 15 residues. The germline CDR1 and CDR2 sequences are ENHRY and SYGVKD. Treatment noted: some 20 received Ad26.COV2.S at low or high dose, single or two shots; 5 received placebo; per-sample allocation not given. Samples analyzed were those drawn on day 63 after the first vaccine or placebo injection.

This material consisted of peripheral blood, taken in a trial of Ad26.COV2.S vaccine versus placebo. The genes are TRBV10-3 and TRBJ1-6, with no clear D. The sequence derives from a person aged 18 to 59 who received the Ad26.COV2.S COVID-19 vaccine or a placebo. CDR3 protein: CAIRRAQKENSPLHF. The CDR3 region has the DNA TGTGCCATCAGGAGGGCGCAAAAGGAAAATTCACCCCTCCACTTT.